These 32 T cell receptor beta chains share one sample of origin, sequenced in a study of blood T cells in healthy people across ages. Next came a second PCR, run for about 7 to 11 cycles, which used a sample-barcoded 5' primer along with a J-beta primer mix. Each CDR3 protein gets one entry after TCRdb re-called the 5' RACE reads with MiXCR. Altogether 450,000 to 650,000 distinct CDR3 sequences are present, about 24% being singletons, with the ten largest covering roughly 9.4%. The same specimen was also included in a second study, on T cells of mothers and their children.

The sample consisted of blood. The receptors originated from a boy aged 5-17 years in good health.

This clonotype is a singleton in its sample. The chain recombines TRBV9 with TRBJ1-6, with unresolved D. V was trimmed by 4 bases and J by 7 bases, leaving 15 bases between them. Germline V gene sequence: CDR1 SGDLS, CDR2 YYNGEE. The CDR3 contains 15 residues. The CDR3 nucleotides are TGTGCCAGCAGCCCGTTCCGGGAAGGGAATTCACCCCTCCACTTT. This gives the protein CASSPFREGNSPLHF.

The table lists this clonotype with a few counts. V usage is TRBV13 and J usage is TRBJ1-6; D is possibly TRBD1 (5 bases). The CDR3 is 14 residues long. Germline CDR1 PRHDT, CDR2 FYEKMQ (reference sequence). With 5 bases removed from V and 7 bases from J, the gap between germline ends came to 12 bases. CDR3 amino acids: CASSQRGANSPLHF. In DNA form, the CDR3 reads TGTGCCAGCAGCCAAAGAGGGGCGAATTCACCCCTCCACTTT.

This chain links TRBV7-2 with TRBJ2-7, with 12 bases matching TRBD2. Trimming took 1 base from V and 4 from J; bases not matched to a gene: 8. The CDR3 sequence is 17 residues long. Germline V lookup: CDR1 SGHTA, CDR2 FQGNSA. DNA for the CDR3: TGTGCCAGCAGCTTAGACCTGACTAGCGGGAGTACTTACGAGCAGTACTTC. It yields the protein CASSLDLTSGSTYEQYF.

This clonotype has just a few counts. This chain links TRBV20-1 with TRBJ2-2; no definite D call. The CDR3 consists of 16 residues. Germline CDR1 is DFQATT and CDR2 is SNEGSKA (reference sequence). V was pared by 1 base and J by 3 bases, with 15 bases between. CDR3 residues: CSARGAGVFDTGELFF. CDR3 coding DNA: TGCAGTGCTAGAGGAGCCGGAGTTTTTGACACCGGGGAGCTGTTTTTT.

The chain is built from TRBV5-6 and TRBJ1-6, with D perhaps matching TRBD1 (5 bases). Germline values: CDR1 SGHDT, CDR2 YYEEEE. Trimming removed 1 base from V and 8 bases from J, with 16 bases in between. This CDR3 spans 16 amino acids. The CDR3 protein is CASSLISGARDSPLHF. In DNA, the CDR3 is TGTGCCAGCAGCTTGATTAGTGGGGCGCGGGATTCACCCCTCCACTTT.

This clonotype showed up just a few times. The chain employs TRBV7-2 and TRBJ2-1, with D perhaps matching TRBD1 (5 bases). CDR1 is SGHTA, CDR2 FQGNSA, per germline. The V end was cut by 3 bases, the J end by 7 bases, with 13 bases between. The CDR3 is 14 residues long. The CDR3 is CASSFLGYRNEQFF. CDR3 in DNA: TGTGCCAGCAGCTTCCTCGGATACAGGAATGAGCAGTTCTTC.

This chain links TRBV4-3 with TRBJ1-2, with D hard to call. The CDR3 loop spans 18 amino acids. Germline V lookup: CDR1 LGHNA, CDR2 YSLEER. V shed 2 bases and J shed 9 bases, with 28 bases lying between them. CDR3 in DNA: TGCGCCAGCAGCCAAAGTTTGGCGGATCGTTCTATGGGTATGCGCTACACCTTC. It translates to CASSQSLADRSMGMRYTF.

This clonotype was seen only a few times. Written as DNA, the CDR3 is TGTGCCAGCAGCGCCTACGACAGGGGCTCACGAGAGACCCAGTACTTC. Translating it yields CASSAYDRGSRETQYF. V gene TRBV7-2 combines with J gene TRBJ2-5; 8 nucleotides align to TRBD1. Germline V CDR1 and CDR2: SGHTA, FQGNSA. This CDR3 is 16 amino acids long. The V gene end was trimmed by 5 bases and the J gene end by 4 bases; junction bases not matched to a gene: 12.

This clonotype showed up many times. V gene TRBV27 combines with J gene TRBJ2-1; D not certain. The CDR3 is made up of 13 amino acids. Germline V gives CDR1 MNHEY, CDR2 SMNVEV (reference sequence). V shed 3 bases and J shed 8 bases, with 11 bases lying between them. As DNA, the CDR3 is TGTGCCAGCAGTTTTTACAGAGCCCATGAGCAGTTCTTC. Its translation: CASSFYRAHEQFF.

The V and J genes are TRBV7-8 and TRBJ1-5, with 7 bases matching TRBD1. This CDR3 spans 15 amino acids. J was trimmed by 1 base and V by 5 bases; bases with no gene match: 5. Per the germline V gene, CDR1 is SGHVS and CDR2 is FQNEAQ. The CDR3 DNA is TGTGCCAGCAGCCCAAGCAGGGGGAGCAATCAGCCCCAGCATTTT. Residues: CASSPSRGSNQPQHF.

This clonotype was observed a few times. The chain is built from TRBV5-1 and TRBJ1-1, with D hard to call. The CDR3 has 14 amino acids. Per the germline V gene, CDR1 is SGHRS and CDR2 is YFSETQ. V was shortened by 4 bases and J by 5 bases, with 15 bases between the two germline ends. CDR3 loop: CASSRLEGATEAFF. DNA of the CDR3: TGCGCCAGCAGCCGTCTAGAGGGTGCGACTGAAGCTTTCTTT.

This clonotype occurred a few times. The rearrangement links TRBV27 to TRBJ1-4, with 7 nucleotides matching TRBD1. The CDR3 is 14 residues long. V lost 4 bases, J lost 7 bases, and 6 bases stayed unmatched. CDR1 is MNHEY and CDR2 is SMNVEV in the germline V gene (reference sequence). The CDR3 DNA reads as TGTGCCAGCAGTTATGGGACAGTACCTGAAAAACTGTTTTTT. It yields the protein CASSYGTVPEKLFF.

This clonotype was detected ten times or more. The V and J genes are TRBV5-6 and TRBJ1-4; a possible D gene is TRBD1 (5 bases). Germline CDR1 is SGHDT and CDR2 is YYEEEE. Trimming stripped 0 bases from V and 5 bases from J, with 8 bases between. The CDR3 contains 14 residues. The CDR3 coding sequence is TGTGCCAGCAGCTTGGGACAGCTAAATGAAAAACTGTTTTTT. It codes for CASSLGQLNEKLFF.

V and J are TRBV24-1 and TRBJ1-1; TRBD1 aligns across 9 bases. The CDR3 is 14 residues long. Germline V gene sequence: CDR1 KGHDR, CDR2 SFDVKD. V was clipped by 7 bases and J by 4 bases; unmatched bases: 6. As DNA, the CDR3 is TGTGCCACCAGGGGACAGGGCCGGGGCACTGAAGCTTTCTTT. Its translation is CATRGQGRGTEAFF.

The chain combines TRBV7-2 with TRBJ2-3; TRBD2 might be the D (7 bases). The germline V and J ends were trimmed by 5 bases and 5 bases, with 20 bases remaining between them. The CDR3 is 16 amino acids. Germline V gene data show CDR1 as SGHTA and CDR2 as FQGNSA. Here the CDR3 reads CASSPIVRGGLDTQYF. In DNA, the CDR3 is TGTGCCAGCAGCCCGATTGTAAGGGGGGGCCTAGATACGCAGTATTTT.

This clonotype turned up a few times. This chain uses TRBV27 with TRBJ1-1; the D is unclear. V shed 7 bases and J shed 1 base, with 13 bases lying between them. The CDR3 loop spans 14 amino acids. Germline CDR1 MNHEY, CDR2 SMNVEV (reference sequence). This chain's CDR3 is CASMSRPRNTEAFF. In DNA form, the CDR3 reads TGTGCCAGCATGTCCAGGCCCAGGAACACTGAAGCTTTCTTT.

The chain recombines TRBV7-9 with TRBJ2-5, with 7 bases that match TRBD2. Germline V CDR1 and CDR2: SEHNR, FQNEAQ (reference sequence). The V segment lost 3 bases and the J segment 5 bases; nucleotides outside the gene matches: 9. The length of the CDR3 is 15 residues. The CDR3 DNA reads as TGTGCCAGCAGCTTTCGACTAGCAGCAAGGGAGACCCAGTACTTC. Translation: CASSFRLAARETQYF.

This clonotype was seen more than once but under ten times. V and J are TRBV5-1 and TRBJ2-2; TRBD1 is a possible D gene (5 bases). V lost 5 bases and J 1 base, leaving 12 bases between the germline ends. Germline CDR1 and CDR2: SGHRS and YFSETQ. This CDR3 has 15 residues. CDR3 DNA sequence: TGCGCCAGCAGATTAGCCGACAGGAACACCGGGGAGCTGTTTTTT. As protein: CASRLADRNTGELFF.

This chain uses TRBV10-3 with TRBJ2-1, with D possibly called TRBD1 or TRBD2 (5 bases each). Judging by the DNA end, TRBJ2-7 fits better; the J call may be wrong. This CDR3 region has 18 residues. CDR1 is ENHRY, CDR2 SYGVKD, per germline. In DNA form, the CDR3 reads TGTGCCATCAGTGAGGAGGGCCTGACAGAGAAGATGACCTACGAGCAGTACTTC. Protein product: CAISEEGLTEKMTYEQYF.

This clonotype has just a few counts. This chain joins TRBV7-2 and TRBJ2-5; D might be TRBD1 (6 bases). CDR1 is SGHTA and CDR2 is FQGNSA in the germline V gene. V lost 5 bases, J lost 2 bases, and 12 bases lay in between. The CDR3 extends over 14 amino acids. The chain's CDR3 is CASSPHGQQETQYF. The CDR3 DNA reads TGTGCCAGCAGCCCCCATGGACAGCAAGAGACCCAGTACTTC.

The chain links TRBV7-2 to TRBJ2-4; 9 bases match TRBD1. There are 16 residues in the CDR3. Trimming took 4 bases from V and 2 from J; bases not matched to a gene: 6. The V gene's germline CDR1 is SGHTA and CDR2 FQGNSA. The CDR3 spells CASSSGDRDSKNIQYF. The CDR3 coding sequence is TGTGCCAGCAGCTCGGGGGACAGGGACTCCAAAAACATTCAGTACTTC.

The V gene is TRBV20-1, the J gene TRBJ2-7; D uncertain. Per germline, CDR1 DFQATT and CDR2 SNEGSKA (reference sequence). The CDR3 runs to 11 residues. V was shortened by 4 bases and J by 2 bases, with 6 bases between the two germline ends. This CDR3 is CSAISAYEQYF. In nucleotides, the CDR3 is TGCAGTGCTATTTCGGCCTACGAGCAGTACTTC.

The chain recombines TRBV20-1 with TRBJ2-7; 11 nucleotides match TRBD1. Looked up from germline, CDR1 is DFQATT and CDR2 is SNEGSKA (reference sequence). V lost 5 bases to trimming and J lost 3 bases; unmatched junction nucleotides: 6. There are 14 residues in the CDR3. The CDR3 DNA follows: TGCAGTGCTCTTCCGGGACAGGGGGACTACGAGCAGTACTTC. Translated: CSALPGQGDYEQYF.

The V and J genes are TRBV6-1 and TRBJ1-1; D gene unclear. This CDR3 has 15 residues. V lost 6 bases and J lost 0, with 14 bases in between. Looked up from germline, CDR1 is MNHNS and CDR2 is SASEGT. CDR3 sequence reads: CASRPPGGLNTEAFF. The CDR3 DNA is TGTGCCAGCAGACCCCCGGGCGGATTGAACACTGAAGCTTTCTTT.

This clonotype showed up just a few times. The J gene is TRBJ2-7, the V gene TRBV20-1, with D perhaps TRBD2 (5 bases). The CDR3 extends over 16 amino acids. Trimming removed 0 bases from V and 1 base from J, with 16 bases in between. Germline-derived CDR1 and CDR2 are DFQATT and SNEGSKA (reference sequence). The CDR3 here is CSARDLQAGGSYEQYF. The CDR3 bases are TGCAGTGCTAGAGATCTACAAGCCGGCGGGTCCTACGAGCAGTACTTC.

This clonotype was counted between two and nine times. This chain links TRBV29-1 with TRBJ2-1; 9 nucleotides align to TRBD2. V trimming: 8 bases; J trimming: 3 bases; junction bases outside the gene matches: 14. The germline V gene has CDR1 SQVTM and CDR2 ANQGSEA. The CDR3 runs to 16 residues. This CDR3 is CSLKTAGGALYNEQFF. DNA for the CDR3: TGCAGCCTGAAGACCGCGGGAGGGGCCCTCTACAATGAGCAGTTCTTC.

The V gene is TRBV6-6, the J gene TRBJ1-2; 10 nucleotides agree with TRBD1. The CDR3 totals 15 residues. V lost 5 bases, J lost 5 bases, and 8 bases stayed unmatched. From germline, CDR1 is MNHNY and CDR2 SVGAGI (reference sequence). CDR3 nucleotides: TGTGCCAGCAGTACTCGACAGGGGGCGAGTTATGGCTACACCTTC. Translating gives CASSTRQGASYGYTF.

This sequence joins TRBV5-6 and TRBJ2-2, with 7 bases fitting TRBD2. This CDR3 is built from 16 residues. Germline-derived CDR1 and CDR2 are SGHDT and YYEEEE. The V and J ends lost 0 bases and 5 bases, in that order; junction bases with no gene match: 7. The CDR3 DNA is TGTGCCAGCAGCTTGGCCGCGAGGGGAGGGACCGGGGAGCTGTTTTTT. This codes for CASSLAARGGTGELFF.

The sample holds a few counts of this clonotype. The chain couples TRBV12-3 or TRBV12-4 to TRBJ2-2; 9 bases fit TRBD1. After removal of 6 bases from V and 5 bases from J, the junction contained 4 bases not matched to a gene. The CDR3 is 14 residues long. CDR3 DNA: TGTGCCAGCAGACCGGGACAGGGTACCGGGGAGCTGTTTTTT. It codes for CASRPGQGTGELFF.

This clonotype was found a few times. The chain links TRBV28 to TRBJ2-5; D unclear. CDR1 is MDHEN, CDR2 SYDVKM, per germline. Trimming shortened V by 7 bases and J by 5 bases, and 17 bases separated the two germline ends. This CDR3 is 14 amino acids long. The CDR3 spells CASKGNGLVETQYF. CDR3 DNA sequence: TGTGCCAGCAAAGGGAACGGGTTGGTGGAGACCCAGTACTTC.

There are a few counts of this clonotype. This sequence joins TRBV4-1 and TRBJ2-5; possibly TRBD2 for D (6 bases). The ends were cut back, 3 bases at V and 11 bases at J, with 13 bases in the middle. Germline V gives CDR1 MGHRA, CDR2 YSYEKL. The CDR3 is 12 residues long. CDR3 region: CASSHGTGEQYF. The DNA for the CDR3 is TGCGCCAGCAGCCATGGGACTGGGGAGCAGTACTTC.

This clonotype was detected a few times. The rearrangement uses TRBV6-1 and TRBJ2-7; D is perhaps TRBD2 (5 bases). Germline lookup yields CDR1 MNHNS and CDR2 SASEGT. This CDR3 spans 14 amino acids. Trimming took off 0 bases at V and 3 bases at J, with 9 bases between the two ends. The CDR3 DNA follows: TGTGCCAGCAGTGAAGCCGGGGAATTCTACGAGCAGTACTTC. Translation: CASSEAGEFYEQYF.